Presented here are 7 T cell receptor beta chains from one specimen sequenced in a study of blood T cells in healthy people across ages. For the second PCR, which ran for 7 to 11 cycles, a sample-barcoded 5' primer and a J-beta primer mix were used. Each CDR3 protein gets one entry after TCRdb re-called the 5' RACE reads with MiXCR. The sample lists 1.5 million to 2 million distinct CDR3 sequences, approximately 50% occurring once. The sample comprised blood. These receptor sequences come from a woman aged 40 to 50 in good health.

V gene TRBV7-9 combines with J gene TRBJ1-2; D is unresolved. Looked up from germline, CDR1 is SEHNR and CDR2 is FQNEAQ (reference sequence). The V end lost 1 base, the J end lost 7 bases, and 13 bases lay between the germline ends. The CDR3 length is 14 residues. The DNA of the CDR3 is TGTGCCAGCAGCTTAGGTTGGGGTGCGGTTGGCTACACCTTC. Protein: CASSLGWGAVGYTF.

The chain uses TRBV6-5 and TRBJ2-1; 11 nucleotides agree with TRBD1. This CDR3 has 15 amino acids. V shed 6 bases, J shed 7 bases, and the junction held 8 bases outside the gene matches. Germline CDR1 MNHEY, CDR2 SVGAGI. CDR3 residues: CASSPDRGRENEQFF. CDR3 coding DNA: TGTGCCAGCAGCCCGGACAGGGGGCGCGAGAATGAGCAGTTCTTC.

This chain links TRBV4-3 with TRBJ2-3; 10 bases agree with TRBD1. CDR1 is LGHNA, CDR2 YSLEER, per germline. The trim removed 2 bases at V and 5 bases at J, leaving 7 bases unmatched. This CDR3 spans 16 amino acids. CDR3 bases: TGCGCCAGCAGCCAAATAGAGACAGGGGGCTTAGATACGCAGTATTTT. Translation gives CASSQIETGGLDTQYF.

The chain joins TRBV15 to TRBJ2-1; 7 positions match TRBD2. V lost 2 bases to trimming and J lost 9 bases; unmatched junction nucleotides: 4. Germline V gives CDR1 LNHNV, CDR2 YYDKDF (reference sequence). The CDR3 spans 13 residues. Written as DNA, the CDR3 is TGTGCCACCAGCAGACCCGAGCGGGGTGAGCAGTTCTTC. Its protein is CATSRPERGEQFF. Supplemented by reference TRBV15 and TRBJ2-1, the full variable domain reads DAMVIQNPRYQVTQFGKPVTLSCSQTLNHNVMYWYQQKSSQAPKLLFHYYDKDFNNEADTPDNFQSRRPNTSFCFLDIRSPGLGDTAMYLCATSRPERGEQFFGPGTRLTVL.

The chain carries TRBV27 and TRBJ2-1; D uncertain. The CDR3 is made up of 14 amino acids. With 1 base removed from V and 6 bases from J, the gap between germline ends came to 10 bases. Looked up from germline, CDR1 is MNHEY and CDR2 is SMNVEV (reference sequence). The CDR3 spells CASSLLAPGNEQFF. The CDR3 DNA follows: TGTGCCAGCAGTTTATTGGCGCCAGGCAATGAGCAGTTCTTC.

This clonotype was counted a few times. The chain carries TRBV6-5 and TRBJ2-5, with D possibly being TRBD2 (6 bases). The V and J ends lost 6 bases and 4 bases respectively, with 15 bases between them. The CDR3 totals 14 residues. Germline CDR1 and CDR2: MNHEY and SVGAGI. The CDR3 DNA sequence: TGTGCCAGCAGCCCCGGGACTCACCGAGAGACCCAGTACTTC. It specifies CASSPGTHRETQYF.

This clonotype was detected only a few times. The chain carries TRBV10-3 and TRBJ2-3; no firm D call. Germline V lookup: CDR1 ENHRY, CDR2 SYGVKD. CDR3 size: 16 residues. Trimming removed 3 bases from V and 4 bases from J, with 17 bases in between. The CDR3 here is CAISDSLGKIADTQYF. In DNA form, the CDR3 reads TGTGCCATCAGTGACTCCCTTGGAAAGATCGCAGATACGCAGTATTTT.